This T cell receptor (beta chain) was obtained from a study of shared clonotypes between healthy human individuals. Study at large: Donors had three CD4 naive, three CD4 memory, two CD8 naive and one CD8 memory plate apiece. Whole-study findings and limits: Sorted-subset sequencing, rarefaction showed, was incomplete despite large depth.

As regards this clone: Its antigen is currently unknown.

Generated by immunoSEQ multiplex PCR, the TCRdb table keeps only in-frame clones and is missing some. The table lists around 2.1 million clones, 93% of them singletons. CDR1 is PRHDT and CDR2 is FYEKMQ in the germline V gene (reference sequence). The CDR3 has 17 amino acids. The junction had 20 bases not matched to a gene; V was cut back by 5 bases and J by 8 bases. Naive CD8 cells were CD45RO-negative, positively selected for CCR7, excluding terminally differentiated effector memory CD45RA+ cells. The rearrangement uses TRBV13 and TRBJ1-2; 7 nucleotides align to TRBD1. This receptor was identified in a man between 18 and 29 years old in good health. Some clones in this sample may be carry-over from other donors' samples. The sequenced material came from naive CD8+ T cells from PBMCs. The CDR3 loop reads CASSLRTGASHNGGYTF. The DNA for the CDR3 is TGTGCCAGCAGCCTACGAACAGGGGCCAGCCACAATGGGGGCTACACCTTC.